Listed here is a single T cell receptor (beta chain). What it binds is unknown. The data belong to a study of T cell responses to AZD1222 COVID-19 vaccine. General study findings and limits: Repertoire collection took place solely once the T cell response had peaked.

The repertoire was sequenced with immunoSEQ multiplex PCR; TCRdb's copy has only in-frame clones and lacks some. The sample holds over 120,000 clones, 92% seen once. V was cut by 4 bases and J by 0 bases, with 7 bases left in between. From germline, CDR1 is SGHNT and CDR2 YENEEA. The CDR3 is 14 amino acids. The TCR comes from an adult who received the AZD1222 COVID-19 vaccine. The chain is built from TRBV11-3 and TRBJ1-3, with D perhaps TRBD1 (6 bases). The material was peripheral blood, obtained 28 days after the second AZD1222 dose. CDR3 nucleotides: TGTGCCAGCAGCTCAGGGGCCTCTGGAAACACCATATATTTT. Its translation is CASSSGASGNTIYF.